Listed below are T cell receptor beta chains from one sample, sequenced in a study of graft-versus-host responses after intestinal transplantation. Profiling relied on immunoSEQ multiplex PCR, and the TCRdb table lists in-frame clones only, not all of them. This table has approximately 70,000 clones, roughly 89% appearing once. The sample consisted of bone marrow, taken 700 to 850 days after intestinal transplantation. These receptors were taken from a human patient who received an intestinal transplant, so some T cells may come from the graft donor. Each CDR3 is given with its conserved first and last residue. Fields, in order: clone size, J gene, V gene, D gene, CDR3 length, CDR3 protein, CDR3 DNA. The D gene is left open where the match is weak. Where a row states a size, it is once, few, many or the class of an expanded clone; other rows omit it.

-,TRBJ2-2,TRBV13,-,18,CASSSSYPPGQNTGELFF,TGTGCCAGCAGCTCTTCATACCCACCGGGACAGAACACCGGGGAGCTGTTTTTT
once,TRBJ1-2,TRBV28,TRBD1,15,CASSLLNQGVGGYTF,TGTGCCAGCAGTTTATTAAACCAGGGGGTCGGTGGCTACACCTTC
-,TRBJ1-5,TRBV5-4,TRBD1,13,CASSNDRGQPQHF,TGTGCCAGCAGCAACGACAGGGGTCAGCCCCAGCATTTT
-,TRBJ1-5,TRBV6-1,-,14,CASMEILSNQPQHF,TGTGCCAGCATGGAAATCCTTAGCAATCAGCCCCAGCATTTT
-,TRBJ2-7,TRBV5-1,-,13,CASSLAVDYEQYF,TGCGCCAGCAGCTTGGCCGTGGACTACGAGCAGTACTTC
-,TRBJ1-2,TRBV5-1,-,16,CASSNTGRLANYGYTF,TGCGCCAGCAGCAACACGGGGCGTCTAGCTAACTATGGCTACACCTTC
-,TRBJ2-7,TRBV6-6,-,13,CASSYGASYEQYF,TGTGCCAGCAGTTACGGGGCCTCCTACGAGCAGTACTTC
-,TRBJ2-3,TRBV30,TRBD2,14,CARGSGLSTDTQYF,TGTGCCCGGGGTAGCGGGCTTTCCACAGATACGCAGTATTTT
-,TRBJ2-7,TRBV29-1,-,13,CSVPTGDHYEQYF,TGCAGCGTTCCGACTGGGGACCATTACGAGCAGTACTTC
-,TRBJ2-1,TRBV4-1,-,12,CASSPQGNEQFF,TGCGCCAGCAGCCCACAGGGCAATGAGCAGTTCTTC
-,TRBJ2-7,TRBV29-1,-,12,CSVDPGTHEQYF,TGCAGCGTTGACCCCGGGACACACGAGCAGTACTTC
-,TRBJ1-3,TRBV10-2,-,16,CASSDGIQWSGNTIYF,TGCGCCAGCAGTGACGGAATACAGTGGTCTGGAAACACCATATATTTT
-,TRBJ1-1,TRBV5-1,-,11,CASSLDAEAFF,TGCGCCAGCAGCTTGGACGCTGAAGCTTTCTTT
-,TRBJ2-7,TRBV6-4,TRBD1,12,CASKTGGYEQYF,TGTGCCAGCAAAACAGGGGGCTACGAGCAGTACTTC
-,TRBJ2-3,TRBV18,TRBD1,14,CASSPQGASDTQYF,TGTGCCAGCTCACCGCAGGGGGCCTCAGATACGCAGTATTTT
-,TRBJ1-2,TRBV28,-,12,CASSLDSYGYTF,TGTGCCAGCAGTCTCGACAGCTATGGCTACACCTTC
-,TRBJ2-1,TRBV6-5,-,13,CASSAGTSNEQFF,TGTGCCAGCAGCGCCGGGACTTCTAATGAGCAGTTCTTC
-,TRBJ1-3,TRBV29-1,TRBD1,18,CSVGAGTASQEPGNTIYF,TGCAGCGTTGGGGCCGGGACAGCAAGCCAAGAACCAGGAAACACCATATATTTT
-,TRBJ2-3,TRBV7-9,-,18,CASSSSSGFSASTDTQYF,TGTGCCAGCAGCTCCAGTTCTGGGTTTTCGGCTTCCACAGATACGCAGTATTTT
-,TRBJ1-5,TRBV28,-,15,CASRLPGTANQPQHF,TGTGCCAGCAGGCTACCTGGGACGGCGAATCAGCCCCAGCATTTT
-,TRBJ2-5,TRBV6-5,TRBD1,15,CASSLVGQEQETQYF,TGTGCCAGCAGTTTAGTGGGACAGGAACAAGAGACCCAGTACTTC
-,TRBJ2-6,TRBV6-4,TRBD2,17,CASSETAGVTGANVLTF,TGTGCCAGCAGTGAAACCGCGGGAGTCACTGGGGCCAACGTCCTGACTTTC
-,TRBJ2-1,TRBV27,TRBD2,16,CASSLEAGLAGVEQFF,TGTGCCAGCAGTTTAGAGGCCGGGCTAGCGGGTGTTGAGCAGTTCTTC
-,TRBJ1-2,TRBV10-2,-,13,CASSESYGSGYTF,TGCGCCAGCAGTGAGTCCTACGGATCTGGCTACACCTTC
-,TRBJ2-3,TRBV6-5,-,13,CASSSLLPDTQYF,TGTGCCAGCAGTTCCCTTTTGCCAGATACGCAGTATTTT
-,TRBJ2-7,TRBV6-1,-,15,CASSEAAVGVREQYF,TGTGCCAGCAGTGAAGCGGCCGTCGGGGTACGCGAGCAGTACTTC
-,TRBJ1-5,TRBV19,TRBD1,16,CASRPRGVNSNQPQHF,TGTGCCAGTAGGCCCAGGGGGGTCAATAGCAATCAGCCCCAGCATTTT
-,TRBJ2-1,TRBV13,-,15,CASGPTGVPYNEQFF,TGTGCCAGCGGCCCCACGGGAGTCCCCTACAATGAGCAGTTCTTC
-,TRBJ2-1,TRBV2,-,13,CASSEGAYNEQFF,TGTGCCAGCAGTGAAGGGGCCTACAATGAGCAGTTCTTC
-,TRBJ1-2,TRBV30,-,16,CAWRARQGTLNYGYTF,TGTGCCTGGAGGGCAAGGCAGGGAACTTTAAACTATGGCTACACCTTC
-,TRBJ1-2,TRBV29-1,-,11,CSVPKSYGYTF,TGCAGCGTACCAAAGTCCTATGGCTACACCTTC
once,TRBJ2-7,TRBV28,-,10,CASSGYEQYF,TGTGCCAGCAGTGGCTACGAGCAGTACTTC
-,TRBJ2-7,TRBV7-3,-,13,CASSPGKNYEQYF,TGTGCCAGCAGCCCTGGGAAGAACTACGAGCAGTACTTC
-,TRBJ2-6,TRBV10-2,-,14,CASSARSGANVLTF,TGCGCCAGCAGTGCCCGGTCTGGGGCCAACGTCCTGACTTTC
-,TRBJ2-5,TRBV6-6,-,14,CASSPSDQQETQYF,TGTGCCAGTTCGCCTAGCGATCAACAAGAGACCCAGTACTTC
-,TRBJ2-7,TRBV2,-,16,CASRLTRETLGYEQYF,TGTGCCAGCAGACTCACTCGGGAAACTTTAGGGTACGAGCAGTACTTC
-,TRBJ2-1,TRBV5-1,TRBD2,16,CASSLAGLAGINEQFF,TGCGCCAGCAGCTTGGCGGGACTAGCGGGAATAAATGAGCAGTTCTTC
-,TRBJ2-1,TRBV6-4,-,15,CASSDSGDSYNEQFF,TGTGCCAGCAGTGACTCCGGGGACTCCTACAATGAGCAGTTCTTC
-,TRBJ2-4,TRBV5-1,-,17,CASSPGVGCVAKNIQYF,TGCGCCAGCAGCCCGGGGGTGGGGTGCGTCGCCAAAAACATTCAGTACTTC
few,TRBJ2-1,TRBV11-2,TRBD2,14,CASSRGVSYNEQFF,TGTGCCAGCAGCCGGGGGGTTTCCTACAATGAGCAGTTCTTC
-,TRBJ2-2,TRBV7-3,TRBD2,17,CASSLGGTSVSTGELFF,TGTGCCAGCAGCTTAGGTGGGACTAGCGTGAGCACCGGGGAGCTGTTTTTT
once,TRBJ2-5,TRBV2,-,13,CASSERVGETQYF,TGTGCCAGCAGTGAAAGGGTCGGGGAGACCCAGTACTTC
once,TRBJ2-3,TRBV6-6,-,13,CASRDSSTDTQYF,TGTGCCAGCCGGGACTCTAGCACAGATACGCAGTATTTT
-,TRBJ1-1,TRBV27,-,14,CASSLSGVNTEAFF,TGTGCCAGCAGTTTATCGGGGGTGAACACTGAAGCTTTCTTT
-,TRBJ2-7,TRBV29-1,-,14,CSVVEDYRSYEQYF,TGCAGCGTTGTCGAGGACTACCGCTCCTACGAGCAGTACTTC
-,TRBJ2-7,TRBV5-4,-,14,CASSFRGFSYEQYF,TGTGCCAGCAGCTTTCGAGGATTCTCCTACGAGCAGTACTTC
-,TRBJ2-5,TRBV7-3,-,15,CASSLRPDRQETQYF,TGTGCCAGCAGCTTAAGACCGGACAGACAAGAGACCCAGTACTTC
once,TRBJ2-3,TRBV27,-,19,CASSSLFSRGPLRADTQYF,TGTGCCAGCAGTTCCCTCTTCTCGCGGGGGCCCCTGAGGGCAGATACGCAGTATTTT
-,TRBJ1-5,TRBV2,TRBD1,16,CASSDGEGARNQPQHF,TGTGCCAGCAGTGACGGGGAGGGGGCACGAAATCAGCCCCAGCATTTT
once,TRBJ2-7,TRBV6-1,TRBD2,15,CASSGGLAGFDEQYF,TGTGCCAGCAGTGGGGGACTAGCGGGATTCGACGAGCAGTACTTC
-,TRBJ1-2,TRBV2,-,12,CASQGLNYGYTF,TGTGCCAGCCAGGGACTCAACTATGGCTACACCTTC
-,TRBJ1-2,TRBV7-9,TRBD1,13,CASSRTGGDGYTF,TGTGCCAGCAGCCGGACAGGGGGCGATGGCTACACCTTC
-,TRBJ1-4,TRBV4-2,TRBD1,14,CASSQTGGGEKLFF,TGTGCCAGCAGCCAAACAGGGGGGGGCGAAAAACTGTTTTTT
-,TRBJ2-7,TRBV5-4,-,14,CASSSDDRLYEQYF,TGTGCCAGCAGCTCGGACGACCGGCTGTACGAGCAGTACTTC
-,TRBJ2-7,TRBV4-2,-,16,CASSQEGGGMSYEQYF,TGTGCCAGCAGCCAAGAAGGAGGCGGGATGTCCTACGAGCAGTACTTC
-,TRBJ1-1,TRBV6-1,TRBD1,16,CASSEAPTGSNTEAFF,TGTGCCAGCAGTGAAGCGCCGACAGGGTCGAACACTGAAGCTTTCTTT
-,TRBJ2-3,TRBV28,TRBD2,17,CASSLSLAGGYADTQYF,TGTGCCAGCAGTTTAAGCCTAGCGGGAGGGTACGCAGATACGCAGTATTTT
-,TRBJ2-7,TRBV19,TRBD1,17,CASSTPGQGKESYEQYF,TGTGCCAGTAGTACCCCGGGACAGGGGAAGGAATCCTACGAGCAGTACTTC
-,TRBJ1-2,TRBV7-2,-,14,CASSAPLGRFGYTF,TGTGCCAGCAGCGCACCCCTCGGACGTTTCGGCTACACCTTC
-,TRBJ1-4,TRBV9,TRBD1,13,CASSRRGGEKLFF,TGTGCCAGCAGCCGCAGGGGGGGTGAAAAACTGTTTTTT